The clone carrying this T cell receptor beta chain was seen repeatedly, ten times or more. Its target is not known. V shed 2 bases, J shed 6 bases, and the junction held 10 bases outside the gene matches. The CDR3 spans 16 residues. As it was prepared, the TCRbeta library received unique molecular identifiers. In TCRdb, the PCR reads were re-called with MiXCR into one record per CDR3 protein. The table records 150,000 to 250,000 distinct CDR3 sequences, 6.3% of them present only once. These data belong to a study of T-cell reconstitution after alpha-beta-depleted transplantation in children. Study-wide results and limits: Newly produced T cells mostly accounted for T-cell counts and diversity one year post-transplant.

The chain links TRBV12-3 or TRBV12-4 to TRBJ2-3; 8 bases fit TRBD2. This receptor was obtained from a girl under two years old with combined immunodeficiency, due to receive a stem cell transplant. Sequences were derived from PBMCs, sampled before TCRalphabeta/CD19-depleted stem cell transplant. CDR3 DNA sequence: TGTGCCAGCAGTTTATTAACGGGAGGGCTGGGTGATACGCAGTATTTT. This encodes CASSLLTGGLGDTQYF.